This paragraph covers one TCR beta chain sequence. The record originates from a study of shared clonotypes between healthy human individuals. Overall study context: Three plates were used per donor for CD4 naive, three for CD4 memory, two for CD8 naive and one for CD8 memory.

The naive CD8 population came from CD45RO-negative cells selected for CCR7, without terminally differentiated effector memory CD45RA+ cells. Healthy and HIV-negative, the adult donors had no recent acute infections or vaccinations. CDR1 is MNHEY and CDR2 is SMNVEV in the germline V gene (reference sequence). Deletions cut 2 bases from V and 5 bases from J, with 9 bases between. The CDR3 loop spans 13 amino acids. The authors split each subset's genomic DNA evenly across several immunoSEQ plates. Using immunoSEQ multiplex PCR, the repertoire was profiled, and TCRdb retains in-frame clones only, with some absent. Of around 2,100,000 clones listed, about 95% were seen once; the top ten hold less than 1.5%.

Sequenced: naive CD8+ T cells sorted from blood. The receptor's source is a man between 18 and 29 years old in good health. The chain has TRBV27 and TRBJ2-5; D is undetermined. CDR3 region: CASSLDGRETQYF. As DNA, the CDR3 is TGTGCCAGCAGTTTAGACGGACGGGAGACCCAGTACTTC.